Listed below are T cell receptor beta chains from one sample, sequenced in a study of cytomegalovirus exposure and HLA in healthy donors. Repertoires were generated with immunoSEQ multiplex PCR, while TCRdb's copy carries only in-frame clones and drops some. This sample has approximately 110,000 clones; about 79% occur once, and the top ten carry approximately 2.7%. The source material was PBMCs. The receptor set was obtained from a woman between 18 and 30 years old in good health and CMV-seronegative. CDR3s include the opening cysteine and the closing phenylalanine or tryptophan. A D gene is named only where the DNA matches it firmly. The size of a clone is reported for some rows only, either as once, few or many, or as a class for expanded clones.

TRBV27,TRBJ2-7,TRBD2,NA,CASSSPGTRSVYEQYF,TGTGCCAGCAGTTCCCCCGGGACTAGGTCGGTCTACGAGCAGTACTTC
TRBV28,TRBJ2-2,NA,NA,CASSFAQGVGELFF,TGTGCCAGCAGTTTTGCCCAGGGCGTCGGGGAGCTGTTTTTT
TRBV6-1,TRBJ1-1,NA,few,CASRTGGTNTEAFF,TGTGCCAGCAGAACCGGGGGGACGAACACTGAAGCTTTCTTT
TRBV29-1,TRBJ2-4,TRBD1,NA,CSVETGERAKNIQYF,TGCAGCGTTGAAACAGGGGAGCGAGCCAAAAACATTCAGTACTTC
TRBV7-9,TRBJ1-2,NA,NA,CASSLGRDFQANYGYTF,TGTGCCAGCAGCTTAGGTCGAGATTTCCAAGCTAACTATGGCTACACCTTC
TRBV6-1,TRBJ2-7,NA,NA,CASSEGGRVDEQYF,TGTGCCAGCAGTGAAGGTGGGAGAGTCGACGAGCAGTACTTC
TRBV19,TRBJ2-1,TRBD2,few,CASKQRGPYNEQFF,TGTGCCAGTAAACAGCGGGGACCCTACAATGAGCAGTTCTTC
TRBV23-1,TRBJ1-1,NA,NA,CASSQQRLNTEAFF,TGCGCCAGCAGTCAACAGAGGCTGAACACTGAAGCTTTCTTT
TRBV6-1,TRBJ2-2,NA,medium-sized,CASSEAQGRSTGELFF,TGTGCCAGCAGTGAAGCGCAGGGGCGAAGCACCGGGGAGCTGTTTTTT
TRBV5-6,TRBJ2-1,NA,NA,CASSPGVLLEQFF,TGTGCCAGCAGCCCCGGGGTGCTCTTGGAGCAGTTCTTC
TRBV6-6,TRBJ1-5,TRBD1,NA,CASIGQGATQPQHF,TGTGCCAGCATAGGACAGGGGGCAACTCAGCCCCAGCATTTT
TRBV7-8,TRBJ2-3,NA,NA,CASSLFMGSDTQYF,TGTGCCAGCAGCTTATTTATGGGCTCAGATACGCAGTATTTT
TRBV6-5,TRBJ1-1,NA,NA,CASGSEPQGNTEAFF,TGTGCCAGCGGCTCGGAGCCCCAGGGGAACACTGAAGCTTTCTTT
TRBV2,TRBJ2-2,NA,NA,CASSARINTGELFF,TGTGCCAGCAGTGCCAGGATCAACACCGGGGAGCTGTTTTTT
TRBV11-2,TRBJ1-5,NA,NA,CASSFQGNQPQHF,TGTGCCAGCAGCTTTCAGGGGAATCAGCCCCAGCATTTT
TRBV5-6,TRBJ1-2,NA,NA,CASSLDSGNYGYTF,TGTGCCAGCAGCTTGGACTCAGGGAACTATGGCTACACCTTC
TRBV19,TRBJ2-1,NA,NA,CASSQGTYNEQFF,TGTGCCAGTAGTCAGGGTACCTACAATGAGCAGTTCTTC
TRBV9,TRBJ1-5,NA,NA,CASSRGGSSNQPQHF,TGTGCCAGCAGCAGGGGAGGGTCGAGCAATCAGCCCCAGCATTTT
TRBV7-2,TRBJ2-1,TRBD1,once,CASSQSGTGVNNEQFF,TGTGCCAGCAGCCAATCCGGGACAGGGGTCAACAATGAGCAGTTCTTC
TRBV19,TRBJ1-3,NA,NA,CASSNQGYSGNTIYF,TGTGCCAGTAGTAATCAGGGTTACTCTGGAAACACCATATATTTT
TRBV5-1,TRBJ2-1,NA,NA,CASSLVAGNNEQFF,TGCGCCAGCAGCTTGGTAGCCGGAAACAATGAGCAGTTCTTC
TRBV18,TRBJ1-4,NA,NA,CASSPSREKLFF,TGTGCCAGCTCACCTAGCAGAGAAAAACTGTTTTTT
TRBV5-8,TRBJ1-1,NA,NA,CAIRIKTAFEAFF,TGTGCCATCAGAATTAAGACAGCTTTTGAAGCTTTCTTT
TRBV5-5,TRBJ2-5,TRBD2,NA,CASSELAGVYQETQYF,TGTGCCAGCAGCGAGCTGGCGGGGGTTTACCAAGAGACCCAGTACTTC
TRBV4-1,TRBJ2-1,NA,NA,CASSGPSEYNEQFF,TGCGCCAGCAGCGGCCCTAGCGAATACAATGAGCAGTTCTTC
TRBV9,TRBJ2-5,NA,NA,CASSVGGQTQYF,TGTGCCAGCAGCGTAGGCGGGCAGACCCAGTACTTC
TRBV7-6,TRBJ2-3,TRBD2,NA,CASSLTSGRADTQYF,TGTGCCAGCAGCTTGACTAGCGGGAGGGCAGATACGCAGTATTTT